Listed below are T cell receptor beta chains from one sample, sequenced in a study of blood T cell repertoires in COVID-19. Assay: immunoSEQ multiplex PCR; the TCRdb copy retains only in-frame clones and omits some. The data show roughly 130,000 clones, roughly 84% seen once. Sequenced input: peripheral blood. The receptors originated from a woman aged 25 to 39 who had recovered from COVID-19. Each CDR3 is given with its conserved first and last residue. The D gene is left open where the match is weak. Clone size is given for some rows only: seen once, a few or many times, or a class if the clone is expanded.

cdr3_aa: CASGRDFQETQYF
cdr3_nt: TGTGCCAGCGGACGGGATTTCCAAGAGACCCAGTACTTC
v_call: TRBV2
d_call: .
cdr3_length: 13
j_call: TRBJ2-5
clone_size: .

cdr3_aa: CASSLGPNTEAFF
cdr3_nt: TGTGCCAGCAGCCTGGGCCCGAACACTGAAGCTTTCTTT
v_call: TRBV6-5
d_call: .
cdr3_length: 13
j_call: TRBJ1-1
clone_size: .

cdr3_aa: CATSRDRDRDLNTEAFF
cdr3_nt: TGTGCCACCAGCAGAGACAGGGACAGGGACCTGAACACTGAAGCTTTCTTT
v_call: TRBV15
d_call: TRBD1
cdr3_length: 17
j_call: TRBJ1-1
clone_size: once

cdr3_aa: CASSSAGTLYEQYF
cdr3_nt: TGTGCCAGCAGCTCCGCCGGGACACTCTACGAGCAGTACTTC
v_call: TRBV7-9
d_call: .
cdr3_length: 14
j_call: TRBJ2-7
clone_size: .

cdr3_aa: CASSLGVRGSYNEQFF
cdr3_nt: TGCGCCAGCAGCCTCGGGGTCCGGGGCTCCTACAATGAGCAGTTCTTC
v_call: TRBV5-1
d_call: .
cdr3_length: 16
j_call: TRBJ2-1
clone_size: few

cdr3_aa: CASTALAPNEQFF
cdr3_nt: TGTGCCAGCACCGCACTAGCTCCCAATGAGCAGTTCTTC
v_call: TRBV25-1
d_call: .
cdr3_length: 13
j_call: TRBJ2-1
clone_size: .

cdr3_aa: CASSLAAVLATQETQYF
cdr3_nt: TGTGCTAGCAGCTTAGCGGCCGTACTAGCGACGCAAGAGACCCAGTACTTC
v_call: TRBV7-7
d_call: TRBD2
cdr3_length: 17
j_call: TRBJ2-5
clone_size: .

cdr3_aa: CASSPPGVNEQFF
cdr3_nt: TGTGCCAGCTCACCCCCCGGTGTCAATGAGCAGTTCTTC
v_call: TRBV18
d_call: .
cdr3_length: 13
j_call: TRBJ2-1
clone_size: .

cdr3_aa: CASKGQGGYEQYF
cdr3_nt: TGTGCCAGCAAAGGGCAGGGGGGATACGAGCAGTACTTC
v_call: TRBV28
d_call: .
cdr3_length: 13
j_call: TRBJ2-7
clone_size: .

cdr3_aa: CASSYRGLAGVPYNEQFF
cdr3_nt: TGTGCCAGCAGTTACCGGGGACTAGCGGGGGTGCCCTACAATGAGCAGTTCTTC
v_call: TRBV6-2/TRBV6-3
d_call: TRBD2
cdr3_length: 18
j_call: TRBJ2-1
clone_size: .

cdr3_aa: CASGGNYGYTF
cdr3_nt: TGTGCCAGCGGCGGGAACTATGGCTACACCTTC
v_call: TRBV7-2
d_call: .
cdr3_length: 11
j_call: TRBJ1-2
clone_size: once

cdr3_aa: CASSSGGLSSYEQYF
cdr3_nt: TGTGCCAGCAGCTCCGGCGGTTTGAGCTCCTACGAGCAGTACTTC
v_call: TRBV11-2
d_call: .
cdr3_length: 15
j_call: TRBJ2-7
clone_size: .

cdr3_aa: CASSPRTSGRRFNEQFF
cdr3_nt: TGCGCCAGCAGCCCCCGCACTAGCGGGAGAAGATTCAATGAGCAGTTCTTC
v_call: TRBV5-1
d_call: TRBD2
cdr3_length: 17
j_call: TRBJ2-1
clone_size: .

cdr3_aa: CASSFRRNTEAFF
cdr3_nt: TGTGCCAGCAGCTTCAGAAGGAACACTGAAGCTTTCTTT
v_call: TRBV13
d_call: .
cdr3_length: 13
j_call: TRBJ1-1
clone_size: few

cdr3_aa: CASSVATGQGYNEQFF
cdr3_nt: TGTGCCAGCAGCGTAGCTACCGGACAGGGGTACAATGAGCAGTTCTTC
v_call: TRBV9
d_call: TRBD1
cdr3_length: 16
j_call: TRBJ2-1
clone_size: once

cdr3_aa: CASSYASGRGAGELFF
cdr3_nt: TGCGCCAGCAGCTATGCTAGCGGGAGAGGGGCCGGGGAGCTGTTTTTT
v_call: TRBV5-1
d_call: TRBD2
cdr3_length: 16
j_call: TRBJ2-2
clone_size: .

cdr3_aa: CASSTPRTSGIDEQFF
cdr3_nt: TGTGCCAGTAGTACCCCTCGGACTAGCGGTATCGATGAGCAGTTCTTC
v_call: TRBV19
d_call: TRBD2
cdr3_length: 16
j_call: TRBJ2-1
clone_size: .

cdr3_aa: CASSLSSGNTGELFF
cdr3_nt: TGCGCCAGCAGCCTATCCTCCGGGAACACCGGGGAGCTGTTTTTT
v_call: TRBV4-1
d_call: .
cdr3_length: 15
j_call: TRBJ2-2
clone_size: .

cdr3_aa: CASSNNIAEGTGANVLTF
cdr3_nt: TGCGCCAGCAGCAATAATATCGCAGAGGGAACTGGGGCCAACGTCCTGACTTTC
v_call: TRBV4-1
d_call: .
cdr3_length: 18
j_call: TRBJ2-6
clone_size: .

cdr3_aa: CASSLQGDSNQPQHF
cdr3_nt: TGTGCCAGCAGCTTGCAGGGTGATAGCAATCAGCCCCAGCATTTT
v_call: TRBV5-6
d_call: .
cdr3_length: 15
j_call: TRBJ1-5
clone_size: .

cdr3_aa: CASSGASGRNNEQFF
cdr3_nt: TGTGCCAGCAGTGGCGCTAGCGGGAGAAACAATGAGCAGTTCTTC
v_call: TRBV2
d_call: TRBD2
cdr3_length: 15
j_call: TRBJ2-1
clone_size: .

cdr3_aa: CASSPPQGAYEQYF
cdr3_nt: TGTGCCAGCTCACCACCCCAGGGCGCCTACGAGCAGTACTTC
v_call: TRBV18
d_call: .
cdr3_length: 14
j_call: TRBJ2-7
clone_size: few

cdr3_aa: CASSVEQITGELFF
cdr3_nt: TGTGCCAGCAGCGTAGAACAGATCACCGGGGAGCTGTTTTTT
v_call: TRBV9
d_call: .
cdr3_length: 14
j_call: TRBJ2-2
clone_size: .

cdr3_aa: CASASRGLENTEAFF
cdr3_nt: TGCGCCAGCGCGAGTCGAGGACTAGAGAACACTGAAGCTTTCTTT
v_call: TRBV5-1
d_call: .
cdr3_length: 15
j_call: TRBJ1-1
clone_size: .

cdr3_aa: CASSQVKDRGYQETQYF
cdr3_nt: TGTGCCAGCAGCCAAGTTAAGGACAGGGGGTACCAAGAGACCCAGTACTTC
v_call: TRBV3-1/TRBV3-2
d_call: TRBD1
cdr3_length: 17
j_call: TRBJ2-5
clone_size: few

cdr3_aa: CASSPGTGMNTEAFF
cdr3_nt: TGTGCCAGCTCACCTGGGACAGGGATGAACACTGAAGCTTTCTTT
v_call: TRBV18
d_call: TRBD1
cdr3_length: 15
j_call: TRBJ1-1
clone_size: .

cdr3_aa: CASSFSGGASYEQYF
cdr3_nt: TGTGCCAGCAGCTTTAGCGGGGGAGCTTCCTACGAGCAGTACTTC
v_call: TRBV7-2
d_call: TRBD2
cdr3_length: 15
j_call: TRBJ2-7
clone_size: .

cdr3_aa: CASSPPGREEDEQYF
cdr3_nt: TGTGCCAGCAGCCCCCCCGGTCGGGAGGAAGACGAGCAGTACTTC
v_call: TRBV7-9
d_call: TRBD2
cdr3_length: 15
j_call: TRBJ2-7
clone_size: .

cdr3_aa: CASSLSVNTEAFF
cdr3_nt: TGTGCCAGCAGCTTGTCGGTGAACACTGAAGCTTTCTTT
v_call: TRBV7-3
d_call: .
cdr3_length: 13
j_call: TRBJ1-1
clone_size: few